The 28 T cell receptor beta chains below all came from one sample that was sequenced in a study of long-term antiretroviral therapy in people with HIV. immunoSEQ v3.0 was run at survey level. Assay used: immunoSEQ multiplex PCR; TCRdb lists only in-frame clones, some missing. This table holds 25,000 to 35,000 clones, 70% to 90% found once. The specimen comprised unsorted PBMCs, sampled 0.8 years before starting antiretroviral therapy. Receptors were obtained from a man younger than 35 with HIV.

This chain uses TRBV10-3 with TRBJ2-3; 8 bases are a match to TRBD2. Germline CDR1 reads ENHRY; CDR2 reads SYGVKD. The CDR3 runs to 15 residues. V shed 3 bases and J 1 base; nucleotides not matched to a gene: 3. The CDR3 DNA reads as TGTGCCATCAGTGAACTTAGCGGGGGCACAGATACGCAGTATTTT. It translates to CAISELSGGTDTQYF.

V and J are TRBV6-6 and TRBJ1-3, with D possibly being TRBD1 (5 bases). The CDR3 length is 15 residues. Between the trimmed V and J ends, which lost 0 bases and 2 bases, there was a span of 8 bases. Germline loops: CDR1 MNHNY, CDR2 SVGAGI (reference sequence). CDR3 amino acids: CASSYSGTAGNTIYF. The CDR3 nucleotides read TGTGCCAGCAGTTACTCCGGGACGGCTGGAAACACCATATATTTT.

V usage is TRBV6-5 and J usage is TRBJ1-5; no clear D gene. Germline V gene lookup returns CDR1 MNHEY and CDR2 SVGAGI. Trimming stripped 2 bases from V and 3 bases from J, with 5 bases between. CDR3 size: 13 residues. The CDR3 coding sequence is TGTGCCAGCAGTTACACGCACAATCAGCCCCAGCATTTT. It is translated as CASSYTHNQPQHF.

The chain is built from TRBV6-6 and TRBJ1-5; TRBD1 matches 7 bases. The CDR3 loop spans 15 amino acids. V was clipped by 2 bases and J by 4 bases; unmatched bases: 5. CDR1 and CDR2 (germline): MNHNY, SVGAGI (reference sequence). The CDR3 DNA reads TGTGCCAGCAGTTACACGGGACAGCTAAATCAGCCCCAGCATTTT. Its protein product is CASSYTGQLNQPQHF.

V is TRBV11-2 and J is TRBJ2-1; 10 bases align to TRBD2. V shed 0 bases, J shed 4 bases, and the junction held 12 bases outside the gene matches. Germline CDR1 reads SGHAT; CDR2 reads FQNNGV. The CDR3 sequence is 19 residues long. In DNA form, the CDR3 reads TGTGCCAGCAGCTTAGAGGTGGGGCCTAGCGGGGGACCATACAATGAGCAGTTCTTC. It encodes CASSLEVGPSGGPYNEQFF.

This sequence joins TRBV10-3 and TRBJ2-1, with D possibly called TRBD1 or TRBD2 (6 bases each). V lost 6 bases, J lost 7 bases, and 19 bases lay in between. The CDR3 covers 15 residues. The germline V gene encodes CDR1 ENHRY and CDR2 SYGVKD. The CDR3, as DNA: TGTGCCATCAGCGTTAGCCCGGGGGCTGGTAATGAGCAGTTCTTC. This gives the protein CAISVSPGAGNEQFF.

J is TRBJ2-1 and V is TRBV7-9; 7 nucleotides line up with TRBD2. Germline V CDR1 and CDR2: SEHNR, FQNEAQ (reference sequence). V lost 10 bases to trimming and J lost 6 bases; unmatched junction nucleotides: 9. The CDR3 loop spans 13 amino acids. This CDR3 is CATLRSGANEQFF. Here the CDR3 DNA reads TGTGCCACCCTTCGGAGCGGGGCCAATGAGCAGTTCTTC.

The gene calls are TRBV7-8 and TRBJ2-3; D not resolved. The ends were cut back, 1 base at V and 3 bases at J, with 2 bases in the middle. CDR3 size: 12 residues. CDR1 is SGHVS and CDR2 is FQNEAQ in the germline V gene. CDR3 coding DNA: TGTGCCAGCAGCTTAGGAACAGATACGCAGTATTTT. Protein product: CASSLGTDTQYF.

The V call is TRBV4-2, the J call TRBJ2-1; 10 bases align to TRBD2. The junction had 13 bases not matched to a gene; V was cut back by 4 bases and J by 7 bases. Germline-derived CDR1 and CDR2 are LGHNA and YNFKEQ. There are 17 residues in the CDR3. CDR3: CASSLFFLAGEYNEQFF. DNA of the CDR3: TGTGCCAGCAGCCTGTTCTTTCTAGCGGGGGAATATAATGAGCAGTTCTTC.

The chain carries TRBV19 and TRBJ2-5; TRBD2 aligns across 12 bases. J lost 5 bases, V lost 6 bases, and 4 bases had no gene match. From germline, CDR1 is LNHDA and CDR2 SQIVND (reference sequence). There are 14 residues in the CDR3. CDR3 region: CASRRLAGEETQYF. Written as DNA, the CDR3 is TGTGCCAGTAGAAGACTAGCGGGGGAGGAGACCCAGTACTTC.

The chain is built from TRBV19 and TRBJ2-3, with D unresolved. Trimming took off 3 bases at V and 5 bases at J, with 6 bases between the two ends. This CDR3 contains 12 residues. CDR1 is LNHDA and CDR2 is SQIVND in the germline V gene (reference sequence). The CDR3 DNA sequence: TGTGCCAGTAGTATTTGGTTAGATACGCAGTATTTT. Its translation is CASSIWLDTQYF.

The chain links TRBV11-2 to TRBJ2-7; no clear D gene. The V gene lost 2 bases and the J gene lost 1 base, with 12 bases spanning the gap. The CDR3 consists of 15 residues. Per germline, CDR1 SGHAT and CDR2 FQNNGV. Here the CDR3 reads CASSLHPEDSYEQYF. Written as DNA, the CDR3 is TGTGCCAGCAGCTTACACCCAGAGGATTCCTACGAGCAGTACTTC.

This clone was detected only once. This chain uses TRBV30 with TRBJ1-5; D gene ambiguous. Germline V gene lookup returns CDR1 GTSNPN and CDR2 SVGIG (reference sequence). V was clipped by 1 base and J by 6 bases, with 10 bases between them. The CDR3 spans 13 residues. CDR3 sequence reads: CAWSGARSQPQHF. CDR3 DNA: TGTGCCTGGAGTGGGGCGCGGAGTCAGCCCCAGCATTTT.

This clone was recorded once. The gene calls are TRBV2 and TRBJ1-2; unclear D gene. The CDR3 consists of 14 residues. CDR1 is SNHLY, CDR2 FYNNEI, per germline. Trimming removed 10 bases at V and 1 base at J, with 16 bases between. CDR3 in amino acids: CAINQEGSNYGYTF. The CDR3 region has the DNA TGTGCCATCAATCAGGAAGGCAGTAACTATGGCTACACCTTC.

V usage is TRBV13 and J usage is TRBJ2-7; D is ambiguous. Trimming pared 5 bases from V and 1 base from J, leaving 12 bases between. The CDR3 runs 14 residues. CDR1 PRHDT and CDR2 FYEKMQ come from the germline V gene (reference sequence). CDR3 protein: CASSPQTGSYEQYF. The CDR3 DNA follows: TGTGCCAGCAGCCCCCAGACGGGTTCCTACGAGCAGTACTTC.

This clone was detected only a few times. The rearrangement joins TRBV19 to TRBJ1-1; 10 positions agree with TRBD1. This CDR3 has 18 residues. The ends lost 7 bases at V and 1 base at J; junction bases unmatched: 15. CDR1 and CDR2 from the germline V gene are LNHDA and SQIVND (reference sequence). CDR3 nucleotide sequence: TGTGCCAGTAATGATCCCGGGAGACAGGGGGCCGCGAACACTGAAGCTTTCTTT. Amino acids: CASNDPGRQGAANTEAFF.

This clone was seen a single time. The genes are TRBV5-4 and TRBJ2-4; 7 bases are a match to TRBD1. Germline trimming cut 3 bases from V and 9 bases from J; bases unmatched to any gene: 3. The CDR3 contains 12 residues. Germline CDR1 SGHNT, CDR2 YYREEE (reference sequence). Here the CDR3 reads CASSSQGTIQYF. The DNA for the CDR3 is TGTGCCAGCAGCTCACAGGGGACCATTCAGTACTTC.

CDR3 sequence: CASSGVWNEKLFF. CDR3 DNA sequence: TGTGCCAGTTCCGGGGTCTGGAATGAAAAACTGTTTTTT. The chain employs TRBV19 and TRBJ1-4; D not resolved. The V gene's germline CDR1 is LNHDA and CDR2 SQIVND (reference sequence). CDR3 length: 13 amino acids. Between the trimmed V and J ends, which lost 8 bases and 5 bases, there was a span of 12 bases.

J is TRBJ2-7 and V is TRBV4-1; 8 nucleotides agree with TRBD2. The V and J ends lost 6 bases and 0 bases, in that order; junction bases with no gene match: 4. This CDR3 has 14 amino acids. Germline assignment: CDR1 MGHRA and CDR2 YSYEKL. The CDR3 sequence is CASRLLADSYEQYF. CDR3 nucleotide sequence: TGCGCCAGCAGGTTACTAGCGGACTCCTACGAGCAGTACTTC.

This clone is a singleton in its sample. DNA of the CDR3: TGCAGCGTTAGGGCTAGCACTAGCACAGATACGCAGTATTTT. Protein sequence: CSVRASTSTDTQYF. The chain employs TRBV29-1 and TRBJ2-3; D may be TRBD2 (5 bases). This CDR3 spans 14 amino acids. Germline V gene lookup returns CDR1 SQVTM and CDR2 ANQGSEA. Trimming shortened V by 5 bases and J by 0 bases, and 12 bases separated the two germline ends.

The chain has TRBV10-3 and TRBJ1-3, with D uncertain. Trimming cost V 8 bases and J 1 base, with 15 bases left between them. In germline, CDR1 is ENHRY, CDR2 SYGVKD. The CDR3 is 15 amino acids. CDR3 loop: CAIGEQPPSGNTIYF. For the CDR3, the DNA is TGTGCCATCGGAGAACAGCCGCCGTCTGGAAACACCATATATTTT.

This CDR3 is CASSLGGSYVEQYF. DNA for the CDR3: TGTGCCAGCAGCTTGGGCGGGAGCTATGTCGAGCAGTACTTC. J is TRBJ2-7 and V is TRBV5-6; TRBD2 agrees at 7 bases. Germline V gene sequence: CDR1 SGHDT, CDR2 YYEEEE. The CDR3 runs 14 residues. With 0 bases clipped from V and 6 bases from J, the junction kept 6 bases outside the gene matches.

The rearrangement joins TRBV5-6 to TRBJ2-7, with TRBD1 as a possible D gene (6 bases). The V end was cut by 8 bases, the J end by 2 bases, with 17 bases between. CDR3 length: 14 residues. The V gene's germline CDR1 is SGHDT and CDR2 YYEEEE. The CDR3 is CASCPRTAPYEQYF. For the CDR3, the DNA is TGTGCCAGTTGCCCGAGGACAGCACCCTACGAGCAGTACTTC. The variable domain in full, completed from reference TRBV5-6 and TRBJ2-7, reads DAGVTQSPTHLIKTRGQQVTLRCSPKSGHDTVSWYQQALGQGPQFIFQYYEEEERQRGNFPDRFSGHQFPNYSSELNVNALLLGDSALYLCASCPRTAPYEQYFGPGTRLTVT.

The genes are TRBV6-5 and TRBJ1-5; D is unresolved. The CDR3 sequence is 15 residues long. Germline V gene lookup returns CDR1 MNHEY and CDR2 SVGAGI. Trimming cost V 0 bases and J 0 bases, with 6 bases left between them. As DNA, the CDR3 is TGTGCCAGCAGTTACTCTCTTTCTAGCAATCAGCCCCAGCATTTT. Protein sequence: CASSYSLSSNQPQHF.

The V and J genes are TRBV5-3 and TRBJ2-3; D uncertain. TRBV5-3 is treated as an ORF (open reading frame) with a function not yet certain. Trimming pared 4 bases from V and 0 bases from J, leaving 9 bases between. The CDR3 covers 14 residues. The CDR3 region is CARSRTNSTDTQYF. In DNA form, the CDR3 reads TGTGCCAGAAGCCGTACAAATAGCACAGATACGCAGTATTTT.

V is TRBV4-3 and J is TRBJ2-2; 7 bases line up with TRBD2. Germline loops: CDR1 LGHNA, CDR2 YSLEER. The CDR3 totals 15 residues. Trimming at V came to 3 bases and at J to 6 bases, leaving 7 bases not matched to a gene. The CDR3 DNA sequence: TGCGCCAGCAGCCATAGGACTAGTGTCCCCGGGGAGCTGTTTTTT. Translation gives CASSHRTSVPGELFF.

CDR3 protein: CASSLGGLQETQYF. The CDR3 bases are TGCGCCAGCAGCTTGGGAGGATTACAAGAGACCCAGTACTTC. This chain joins TRBV5-1 and TRBJ2-5; D uncertain. The CDR3 length is 14 residues. Germline-derived CDR1 and CDR2 are SGHRS and YFSETQ. V was pared by 0 bases and J by 2 bases, with 8 bases between.

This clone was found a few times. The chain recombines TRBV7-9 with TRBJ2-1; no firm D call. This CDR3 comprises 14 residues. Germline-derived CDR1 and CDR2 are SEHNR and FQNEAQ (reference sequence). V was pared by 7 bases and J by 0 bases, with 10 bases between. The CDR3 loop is CASTITSSYNEQFF. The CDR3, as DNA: TGTGCCAGCACCATTACGAGCTCCTACAATGAGCAGTTCTTC. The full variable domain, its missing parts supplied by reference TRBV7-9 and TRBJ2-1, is DTGVSQNPRHKITKRGQNVTFRCDPISEHNRLYWYRQTLGQGPEFLTYFQNEAQLEKSRLLSDRFSAERPKGSFSTLEIQRTEQGDSAMYLCASTITSSYNEQFFGPGTRLTVL.